The clone carrying this T cell receptor beta chain was seen at least ten times. Its antigen is as yet unknown. TCRdb independently ran MiXCR on the RT-PCR reads; one entry per CDR3 protein. The table has about half a million distinct CDR3 sequences, 25% seen once. These data belong to a study of response to subunit inactivated influenza vaccine. Findings and caveats of the study: Authors suggested few new T cells are recruited by each seasonal influenza vaccination.

V was cut by 3 bases and J by 6 bases, with 6 bases left in between. The length of the CDR3 is 12 residues. From germline, CDR1 is MNHEY and CDR2 SMNVEV (reference sequence). The TCR comes from a man aged 45 to 65 who received an inactivated influenza vaccine. Specimen: CD4+ T cells sorted from PBMCs, collected 5 days after vaccination. The J gene is TRBJ1-5, the V gene TRBV27; D uncertain. The CDR3 loop reads CASSFLGQPQHF. DNA of the CDR3: TGTGCCAGCAGTTTCCTTGGTCAGCCCCAGCATTTT.